The 6 T cell receptor beta chains given below trace back to one sample, sequenced in a study of cytomegalovirus exposure and HLA in healthy donors. Amplification used 60 Vbeta primers and 13 Jbeta primers. Sequencing used immunoSEQ multiplex PCR; TCRdb keeps in-frame clones, though not all of them. This sample yields roughly 87,000 clones, of which about 76% are seen a single time; roughly 14% belongs to the top ten. What was sequenced was PBMCs. These receptors were taken from a middle-aged woman in good health and CMV-seropositive.

The rearrangement joins TRBV7-2 to TRBJ2-7; D possibly corresponds to TRBD1 (5 bases). This CDR3 contains 14 residues. V dropped 2 bases and J dropped 0 bases, with 8 bases sitting between them. Germline-derived CDR1 and CDR2 are SGHTA and FQGNSA. The CDR3 nucleotides are TGTGCCAGCAGCTTACAGGGTAGCTCCTACGAGCAGTACTTC. The encoded protein is CASSLQGSSYEQYF.

This clone was picked up one time. The rearrangement joins TRBV7-2 to TRBJ2-7, with TRBD1 matching 7 bases. V shed 4 bases and J 3 bases; nucleotides not matched to a gene: 9. CDR1 is SGHTA and CDR2 is FQGNSA in the germline V gene. The CDR3 sequence is 15 residues long. The CDR3 reads CASSSRTGDYYEQYF. In nucleotides, the CDR3 is TGTGCCAGCAGCTCACGGACAGGCGATTACTACGAGCAGTACTTC. Looking up the rest from reference TRBV7-2 and TRBJ2-7 gives the full variable domain: GAGVSQSPSNKVTEKGKDVELRCDPISGHTALYWYRQSLGQGLEFLIYFQGNSAPDKSGLPSDRFSAERTGGSVSTLTIQRTQQEDSAVYLCASSSRTGDYYEQYFGPGTRLTVT.

This clone showed up just a few times. V is TRBV12-5 and J is TRBJ2-6, with 9 bases fitting TRBD1. V lost 1 base, J lost 0 bases, and 1 base stayed unmatched. Germline assignment: CDR1 LGHNT and CDR2 FRNRAP. There are 17 residues in the CDR3. DNA for the CDR3: TGTGCTAGTGGTTTGGGGACAGGGGTCTCTGGGGCCAACGTCCTGACTTTC. Amino acid sequence: CASGLGTGVSGANVLTF.

This clone was detected only a few times. The chain recombines TRBV5-1 with TRBJ2-6, with D possibly TRBD1 on 6 matching bases. CDR3 length: 15 amino acids. V lost 5 bases and J 4 bases, leaving 13 bases between the germline ends. Germline assignment: CDR1 SGHRS and CDR2 YFSETQ. In DNA form, the CDR3 reads TGCGCCAGCAGTCCTGACAGGATAGGGGCCAACGTCCTGACTTTC. Encoded protein: CASSPDRIGANVLTF.

The V call is TRBV12-5, the J call TRBJ1-5; 10 nucleotides line up with TRBD1. This CDR3 is built from 17 residues. Trimming cost V 2 bases and J 5 bases; bases outside gene matches: 9. Per germline, CDR1 LGHNT and CDR2 FRNRAP. The DNA for the CDR3 is TGTGCTAGTGGTTTGACCCTGACAGGGGGCACCGATCAGCCCCAGCATTTT. Encoded protein: CASGLTLTGGTDQPQHF.

This clone has only one observation. This sequence joins TRBV14 and TRBJ1-1; D gene uncertain. Germline V gene data show CDR1 as SGHDN and CDR2 as FVKESK. Trimming removed 1 base at V and 4 bases at J, with 10 bases between. The CDR3 length is 14 residues. The CDR3 sequence: CASSQALPGTEAFF. CDR3 coding DNA: TGTGCCAGCAGCCAAGCCTTGCCAGGCACTGAAGCTTTCTTT.